This T cell receptor beta chain is drawn from a study of blood T cell repertoires in COVID-19. As for the study in general: T cells, B-cell-depleted T cells, or PBMCs provided the cDNA or gDNA that served as material.

Participant age was roughly 18 to 100 years, and participants resided in 24 US areas. Grouping used clinical history reported by participants in a survey and questionnaire. Trimming took off 4 bases at V and 4 bases at J, with 21 bases between the two ends. Germline V CDR1 and CDR2: SGHRS, YFSETQ. The CDR3 is 18 amino acids. Original analysis: Estimation of nucleated cell counts relied on the amplification of reference gene primers. This table comes from immunoSEQ multiplex PCR, and its TCRdb copy is limited to in-frame clones, with some not included. V, J and clone size are those of that table, while D and trimming were read from the DNA. Among under 250,000 clones listed, roughly nine tenths were seen once.

Sequenced sample: PBMCs or T cells enriched from blood (not recorded which). The clonotype was recovered from a woman aged 18 to 35 in a cohort exposed to, infected with or recovered from COVID-19 (not recorded which). The chain is built from TRBV5-1 and TRBJ2-6, with a possible D match to TRBD2 (6 bases). In DNA, the CDR3 is TGCGCCAGCAGCCCCGGAGGAGGGCCTCTCTCGGGGGCCAACGTCCTGACTTTC. Translated: CASSPGGGPLSGANVLTF.